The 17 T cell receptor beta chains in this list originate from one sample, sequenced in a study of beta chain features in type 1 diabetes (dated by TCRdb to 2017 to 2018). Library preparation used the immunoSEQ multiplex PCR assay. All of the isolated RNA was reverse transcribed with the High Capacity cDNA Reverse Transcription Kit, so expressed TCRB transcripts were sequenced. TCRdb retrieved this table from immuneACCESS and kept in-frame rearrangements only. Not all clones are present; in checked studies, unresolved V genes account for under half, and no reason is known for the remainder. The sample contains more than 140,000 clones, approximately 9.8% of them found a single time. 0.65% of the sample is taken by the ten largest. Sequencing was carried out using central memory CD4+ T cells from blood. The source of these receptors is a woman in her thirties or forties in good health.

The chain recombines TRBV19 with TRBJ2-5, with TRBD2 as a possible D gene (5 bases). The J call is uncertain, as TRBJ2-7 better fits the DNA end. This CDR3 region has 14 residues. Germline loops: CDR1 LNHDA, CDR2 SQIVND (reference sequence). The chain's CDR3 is CASSTDSPAYEQYF. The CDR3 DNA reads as TGTGCCAGTAGTACGGACTCACCAGCCTACGAGCAGTACTTC.

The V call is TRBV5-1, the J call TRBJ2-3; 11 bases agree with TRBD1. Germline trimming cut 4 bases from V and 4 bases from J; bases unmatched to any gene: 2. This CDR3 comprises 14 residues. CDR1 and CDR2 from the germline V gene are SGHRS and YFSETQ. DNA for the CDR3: TGCGCCAGCAGCATGGGACAGGGGGCAGATACGCAGTATTTT. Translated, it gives CASSMGQGADTQYF.

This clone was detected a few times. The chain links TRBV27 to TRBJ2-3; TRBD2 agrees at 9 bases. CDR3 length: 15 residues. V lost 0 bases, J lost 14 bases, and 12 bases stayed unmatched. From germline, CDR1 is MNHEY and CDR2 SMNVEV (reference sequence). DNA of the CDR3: TGTGCCAGCAGTTTATCTGCTAGCGGGGCGGGCTTTCCGTATTTT. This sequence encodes CASSLSASGAGFPYF.

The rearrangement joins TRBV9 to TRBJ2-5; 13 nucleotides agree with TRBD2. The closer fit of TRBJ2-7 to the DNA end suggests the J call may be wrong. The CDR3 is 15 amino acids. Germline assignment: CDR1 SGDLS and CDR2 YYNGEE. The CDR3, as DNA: TGTGCCAGCAGCCCCCGACTAGCGGGGGGCTACGAGCAGTACTTC. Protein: CASSPRLAGGYEQYF.

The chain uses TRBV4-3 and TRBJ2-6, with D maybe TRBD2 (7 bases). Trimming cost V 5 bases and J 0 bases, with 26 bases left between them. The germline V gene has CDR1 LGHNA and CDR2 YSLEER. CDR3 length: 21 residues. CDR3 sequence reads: CASSFPPGPERGASGANVLTF. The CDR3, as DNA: TGCGCCAGCAGCTTCCCTCCTGGACCGGAACGGGGGGCCTCTGGGGCCAACGTCCTGACTTTC.

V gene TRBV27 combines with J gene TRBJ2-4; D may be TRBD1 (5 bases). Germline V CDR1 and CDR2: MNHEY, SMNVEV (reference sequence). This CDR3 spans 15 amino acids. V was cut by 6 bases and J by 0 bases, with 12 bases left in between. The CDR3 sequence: CASSLQGIAKNIQYF. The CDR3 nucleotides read TGTGCCAGCAGCTTGCAGGGTATAGCCAAAAACATTCAGTACTTC.

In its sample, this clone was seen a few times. The CDR3 loop reads CASSTQGAGGYTF. In DNA, the CDR3 is TGTGCCAGTAGTACACAGGGGGCAGGTGGCTACACCTTC. The chain is built from TRBV19 and TRBJ1-2; TRBD1 matches at 9 bases. The CDR3 has 13 amino acids. Looked up from germline, CDR1 is LNHDA and CDR2 is SQIVND (reference sequence). Losses at the gene ends were 4 bases for V and 7 bases for J; bases not matched to a gene: 4.

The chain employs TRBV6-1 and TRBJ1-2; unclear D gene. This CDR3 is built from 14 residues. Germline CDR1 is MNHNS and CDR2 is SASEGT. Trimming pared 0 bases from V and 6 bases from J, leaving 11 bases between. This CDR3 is CASSEANRVDGYTF. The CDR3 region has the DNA TGTGCCAGCAGTGAAGCGAACCGCGTGGATGGCTACACCTTC.

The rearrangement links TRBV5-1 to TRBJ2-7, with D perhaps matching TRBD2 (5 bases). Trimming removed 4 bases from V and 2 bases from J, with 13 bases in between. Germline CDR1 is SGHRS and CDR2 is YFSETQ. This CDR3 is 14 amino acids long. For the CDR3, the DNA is TGCGCCAGCAGCGTGGTACCCGGGGCCTACGAGCAGTACTTC. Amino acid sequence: CASSVVPGAYEQYF.

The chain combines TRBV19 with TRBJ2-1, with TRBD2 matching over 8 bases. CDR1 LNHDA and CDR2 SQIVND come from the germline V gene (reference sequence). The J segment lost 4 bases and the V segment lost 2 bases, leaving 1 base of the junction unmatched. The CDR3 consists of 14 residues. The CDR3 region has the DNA TGTGCCAGTAGTATAAGACTAGCGTACAATGAGCAGTTCTTC. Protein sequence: CASSIRLAYNEQFF. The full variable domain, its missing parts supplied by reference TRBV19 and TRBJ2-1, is DGGITQSPKYLFRKEGQNVTLSCEQNLNHDAMYWYRQDPGQGLRLIYYSQIVNDFQKGDIAEGYSVSREKKESFPLTVTSAQKNPTAFYLCASSIRLAYNEQFFGPGTRLTVL.

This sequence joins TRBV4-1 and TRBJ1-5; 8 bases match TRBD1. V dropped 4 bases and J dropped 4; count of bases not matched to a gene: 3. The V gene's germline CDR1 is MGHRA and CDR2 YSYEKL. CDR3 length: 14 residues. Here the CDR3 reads CASSPGTGNQPQHF. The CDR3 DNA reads TGCGCCAGCAGCCCTGGGACAGGAAATCAGCCCCAGCATTTT.

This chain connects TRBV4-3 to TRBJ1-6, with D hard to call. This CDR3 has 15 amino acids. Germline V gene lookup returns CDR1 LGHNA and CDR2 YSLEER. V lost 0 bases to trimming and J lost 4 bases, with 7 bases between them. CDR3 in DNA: TGCGCCAGCAGCCAAGAGGCAGATTATAATTCACCCCTCCACTTT. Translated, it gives CASSQEADYNSPLHF.

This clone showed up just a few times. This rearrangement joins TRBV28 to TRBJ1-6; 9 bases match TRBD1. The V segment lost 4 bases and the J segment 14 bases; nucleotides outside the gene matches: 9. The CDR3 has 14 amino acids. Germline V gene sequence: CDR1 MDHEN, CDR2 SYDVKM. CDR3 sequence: CASSSTGGAASLHF. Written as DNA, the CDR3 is TGTGCCAGCAGTTCGACAGGGGGAGCCGCGTCCCTCCACTTT.

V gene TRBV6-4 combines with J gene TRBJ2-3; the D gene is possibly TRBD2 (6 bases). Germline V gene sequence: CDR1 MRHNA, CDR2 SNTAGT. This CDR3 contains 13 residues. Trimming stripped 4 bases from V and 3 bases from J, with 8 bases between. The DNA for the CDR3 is TGTGCCAGCAGTGTGGGGGGAACAGATACGCAGTATTTT. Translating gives CASSVGGTDTQYF.

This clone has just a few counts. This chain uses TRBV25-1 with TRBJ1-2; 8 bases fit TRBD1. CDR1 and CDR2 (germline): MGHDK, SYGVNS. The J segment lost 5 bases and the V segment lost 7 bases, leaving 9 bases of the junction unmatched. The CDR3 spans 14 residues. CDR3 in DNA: TGTGCCAGCACAATCCGGGACAGGATGTATGGCTACACCTTC. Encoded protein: CASTIRDRMYGYTF.

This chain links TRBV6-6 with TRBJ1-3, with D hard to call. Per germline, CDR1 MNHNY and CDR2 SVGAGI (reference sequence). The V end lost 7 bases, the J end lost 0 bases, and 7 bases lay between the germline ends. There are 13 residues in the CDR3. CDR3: CASTRSSGNTIYF. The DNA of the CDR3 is TGTGCCAGCACTAGGAGCTCTGGAAACACCATATATTTT.

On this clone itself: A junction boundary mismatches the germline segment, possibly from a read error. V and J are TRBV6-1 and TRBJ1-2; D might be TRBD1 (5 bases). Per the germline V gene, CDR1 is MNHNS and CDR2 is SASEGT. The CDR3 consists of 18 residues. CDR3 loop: CAGSQGAGSRTANYGYTF. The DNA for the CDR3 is TGTGCCGGCAGTCAAGGGGCTGGCAGCAGAACCGCTAACTATGGCTACACCTTC.